Listed below are T cell receptor beta chains from one sample, sequenced in a study of T-cell reconstitution after alpha-beta-depleted transplantation in children. TCRdb independently ran MiXCR on the PCR reads; one entry per CDR3 protein. The table shows just over 950,000 distinct CDR3 sequences, with 25% to 30% occurring only once. The input for sequencing was PBMCs, mostly from graft donor cells, taken 360 days after TCRalphabeta/CD19-depleted stem cell transplant. The receptors were sampled from a boy under three years old who had a stem cell transplant for SCID, so the T cells may come from the graft donor. CDR3s include the opening cysteine and the closing phenylalanine or tryptophan. The D gene is left open where the match is weak. Size tells how often a clone was seen (once, few, many) or the class of an expanded clone, and some rows leave it out.

j_gene: TRBJ2-7; d_gene: TRBD1; v_gene: TRBV12-3/TRBV12-4; abundance: few; CDR3nt: TGTGCCAGCAGTTTAAACTCAGGGGGAATTTCCTACGAGCAGTACTTC; CDR3aa: CASSLNSGGISYEQYF
j_gene: TRBJ2-5; d_gene: .; v_gene: TRBV7-9; abundance: few; CDR3nt: TGTGCCAGCAGCTATAAGATGGAAGCCCAGTACTTC; CDR3aa: CASSYKMEAQYF
j_gene: TRBJ2-1; d_gene: TRBD1; v_gene: TRBV28; abundance: .; CDR3nt: TGTGCCAGCAGGGGGGACAGCGACTACAATGAGCAGTTCTTC; CDR3aa: CASRGDSDYNEQFF
j_gene: TRBJ2-3; d_gene: .; v_gene: TRBV6-5; abundance: .; CDR3nt: TGTGCCAGCACGGCTCGCACAGATACGCAGTATTTT; CDR3aa: CASTARTDTQYF
j_gene: TRBJ2-4; d_gene: TRBD1; v_gene: TRBV28; abundance: .; CDR3nt: TGTGCCAGCAGTTTAACCGGGACAGGTGCCGCCAAAAACATTCAGTACTTC; CDR3aa: CASSLTGTGAAKNIQYF
j_gene: TRBJ2-1; d_gene: .; v_gene: TRBV6-5; abundance: few; CDR3nt: TGTGCCAGCAGTTACGACATCTCCCGTCCTGAGCAGTTCTTC; CDR3aa: CASSYDISRPEQFF
j_gene: TRBJ2-4; d_gene: TRBD1; v_gene: TRBV4-3; abundance: .; CDR3nt: TGCGCCAGCAGCCAAGCCCTTACGGGACAGCTGAAAAACATTCAGTACTTC; CDR3aa: CASSQALTGQLKNIQYF
j_gene: TRBJ1-5; d_gene: .; v_gene: TRBV20-1; abundance: .; CDR3nt: TGCAGTGCTAGAGGCCAGAAGCATAGCAATCAGCCCCAGCATTTT; CDR3aa: CSARGQKHSNQPQHF
j_gene: TRBJ1-2; d_gene: .; v_gene: TRBV27; abundance: few; CDR3nt: TGTGCCAGCAGTTTATCCCCGACAGCTAACTATGGCTACACCTTC; CDR3aa: CASSLSPTANYGYTF
j_gene: TRBJ2-1; d_gene: TRBD2; v_gene: TRBV7-8; abundance: few; CDR3nt: TGTGCCAGCAGCGGACTAGCGGGAGGGTTGCAATACAATGAGCAGTTCTTC; CDR3aa: CASSGLAGGLQYNEQFF
j_gene: TRBJ2-7; d_gene: TRBD1; v_gene: TRBV2; abundance: .; CDR3nt: TGTGCCAGCAGTGCCGTGGGACAGGGGGTTCCCTACGAGCAGTACTTC; CDR3aa: CASSAVGQGVPYEQYF
j_gene: TRBJ2-7; d_gene: TRBD1; v_gene: TRBV9; abundance: .; CDR3nt: TGTGCCAGCAGCTCCCACCAGGGGGCGAAAAACGAGCAGTACTTC; CDR3aa: CASSSHQGAKNEQYF
j_gene: TRBJ1-6; d_gene: .; v_gene: TRBV5-1; abundance: .; CDR3nt: TGCGCCAGCAGCTTGGGCCCGGAGGAAGGGTCACCCCTCCACTTT; CDR3aa: CASSLGPEEGSPLHF
j_gene: TRBJ2-7; d_gene: TRBD2; v_gene: TRBV5-5; abundance: few; CDR3nt: TGTGCCAGCAGCTTGGGCAGGGAGGGCGAGCAGTACTTC; CDR3aa: CASSLGREGEQYF
j_gene: TRBJ2-3; d_gene: .; v_gene: TRBV5-1; abundance: .; CDR3nt: TGCGCCAGCAGCCCCGGGCCTACCCAGCCTCCGGCAGATACGCAGTATTTT; CDR3aa: CASSPGPTQPPADTQYF
j_gene: TRBJ2-2; d_gene: .; v_gene: TRBV27; abundance: few; CDR3nt: TGTGCCAGCAGTCTGTTGGGGGGAACCGGGGAGCTGTTTTTT; CDR3aa: CASSLLGGTGELFF